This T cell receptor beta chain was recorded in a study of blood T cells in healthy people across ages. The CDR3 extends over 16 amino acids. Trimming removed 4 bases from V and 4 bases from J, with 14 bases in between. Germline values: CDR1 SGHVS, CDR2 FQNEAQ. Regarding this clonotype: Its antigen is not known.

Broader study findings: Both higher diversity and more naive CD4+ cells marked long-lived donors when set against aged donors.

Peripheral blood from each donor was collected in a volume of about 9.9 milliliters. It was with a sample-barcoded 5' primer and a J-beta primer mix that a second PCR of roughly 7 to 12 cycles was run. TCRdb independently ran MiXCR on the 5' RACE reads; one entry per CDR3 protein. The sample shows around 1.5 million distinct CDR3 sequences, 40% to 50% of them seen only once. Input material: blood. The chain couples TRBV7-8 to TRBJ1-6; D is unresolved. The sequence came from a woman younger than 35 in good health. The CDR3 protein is CASSSDTRNYNSPLHF. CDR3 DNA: TGTGCCAGCAGCTCAGACACGAGAAATTATAATTCACCCCTCCACTTT.